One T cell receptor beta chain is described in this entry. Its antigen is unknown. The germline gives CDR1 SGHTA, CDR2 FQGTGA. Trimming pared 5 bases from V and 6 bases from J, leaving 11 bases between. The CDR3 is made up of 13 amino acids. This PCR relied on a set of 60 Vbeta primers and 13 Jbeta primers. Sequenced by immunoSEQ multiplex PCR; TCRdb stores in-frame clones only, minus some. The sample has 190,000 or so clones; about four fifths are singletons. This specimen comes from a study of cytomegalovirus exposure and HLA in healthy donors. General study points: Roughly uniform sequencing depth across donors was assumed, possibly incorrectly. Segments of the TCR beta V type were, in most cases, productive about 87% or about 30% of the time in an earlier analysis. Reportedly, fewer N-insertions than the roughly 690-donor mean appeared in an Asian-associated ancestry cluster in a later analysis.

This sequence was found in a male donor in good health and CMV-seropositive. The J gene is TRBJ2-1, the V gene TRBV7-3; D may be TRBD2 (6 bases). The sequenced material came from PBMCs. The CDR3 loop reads CASSPGTPNEQFF. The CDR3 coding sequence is TGTGCCAGCAGCCCCGGGACTCCCAATGAGCAGTTCTTC.